Below are 2 T cell receptor beta chains sequenced from a single sample in a study of T cells in Graves' hyperthyroidism and ophthalmopathy. RNA transcripts were the template for amplifying TCR beta CDR3 regions. An initial round of RT-PCR targeting the TCR CDR3 relied on the HTBI primer set. One entry per CDR3 protein results from TCRdb running MiXCR on the multiplex PCR reads. There are roughly 700,000 distinct CDR3 sequences in the sample; around 16% occur only once, and 15% lies in the top ten. The sequencing sample was made of blood. All receptors derive from a man aged 50 or older with Graves' hyperthyroidism.

The table lists this clonotype with a few counts. This sequence joins TRBV6-1 and TRBJ2-6; tentatively, D is TRBD1 or TRBD2 (5 bases each). Trimming left V 7 bases short and J 4 bases short, with 14 bases between. CDR3 length: 15 amino acids. CDR1 and CDR2 (germline): MNHNS, SASEGT. The CDR3 bases are TGTGCCAGCAAACAGGTGCCGGGAGGGGCCAACGTCCTGACTTTC. Protein sequence: CASKQVPGGANVLTF.

Many counts were recorded for this clonotype. V gene TRBV10-3 combines with J gene TRBJ2-1; D is ambiguous. The CDR3 contains 14 residues. With 2 bases removed from V and 4 bases from J, the gap between germline ends came to 9 bases. Germline CDR1 is ENHRY and CDR2 is SYGVKD. CDR3 nucleotides: TGTGCCATCAGTGAGCTGGAGCGATACAATGAGCAGTTCTTC. Protein product: CAISELERYNEQFF.